This is a list of T cell receptor beta chains from one sample in a study of blood T cell repertoires in COVID-19. TCRdb's table, derived via immunoSEQ multiplex PCR, lists solely in-frame clones and lacks some. Of 75,000 to 100,000 clones detected, 75% to 85% appear once; the ten largest clones hold around 22%. The source material was peripheral blood. The receptor source for this set is a man between 65 and 85 years old with acute or convalescent COVID-19. CDR3s include the opening cysteine and the closing phenylalanine or tryptophan. Fields, in order: J gene, D gene, V gene, clone size, CDR3 protein, CDR3 DNA. A D gene is named only where the DNA matches it firmly. The listing skips clone size in some rows; elsewhere it reads once, few, many or a size class.

j_gene: TRBJ1-2; d_gene: NA; v_gene: TRBV7-9; abundance: NA; CDR3aa: CASSSVRQLYGYTF; CDR3nt: TGTGCCAGCAGCTCCGTTCGACAGCTCTATGGCTACACCTTC
j_gene: TRBJ2-3; d_gene: TRBD2; v_gene: TRBV4-1; abundance: NA; CDR3aa: CASSTLAGDSDTQYF; CDR3nt: TGCGCCAGCAGCACACTAGCGGGAGATTCAGATACGCAGTATTTT
j_gene: TRBJ2-5; d_gene: TRBD2; v_gene: TRBV5-5; abundance: NA; CDR3aa: CASSFVTSGSRETQYF; CDR3nt: TGTGCCAGCAGCTTTGTTACTAGCGGGAGCAGGGAGACCCAGTACTTC
j_gene: TRBJ1-1; d_gene: TRBD1; v_gene: TRBV27; abundance: NA; CDR3aa: CASSSDRGQTEAFF; CDR3nt: TGTGCCAGCAGTTCTGACAGGGGGCAAACTGAAGCTTTCTTT
j_gene: TRBJ2-7; d_gene: TRBD2; v_gene: TRBV7-2; abundance: NA; CDR3aa: CASSSRDYYEQYF; CDR3nt: TGTGCCAGCAGCTCGCGGGACTACTACGAGCAGTACTTC
j_gene: TRBJ2-7; d_gene: TRBD2; v_gene: TRBV24-1; abundance: NA; CDR3aa: CATSDPGLAGGYEQYF; CDR3nt: TGTGCCACCAGTGATCCCGGACTAGCGGGAGGTTACGAGCAGTACTTC
j_gene: TRBJ2-2; d_gene: NA; v_gene: TRBV20-1; abundance: NA; CDR3aa: CSASIGSDTGELFF; CDR3nt: TGCAGTGCTAGTATCGGGAGCGACACCGGGGAGCTGTTTTTT
j_gene: TRBJ2-3; d_gene: TRBD2; v_gene: TRBV5-8; abundance: NA; CDR3aa: CASSILARSTDTQYF; CDR3nt: TGTGCCAGCAGCATACTAGCGCGGAGCACAGATACGCAGTATTTT
j_gene: TRBJ2-7; d_gene: NA; v_gene: TRBV5-6; abundance: NA; CDR3aa: CASSRSLVEQYF; CDR3nt: TGTGCCAGCAGCCGCAGTCTAGTCGAGCAGTACTTC
j_gene: TRBJ1-2; d_gene: TRBD1; v_gene: TRBV11-2; abundance: NA; CDR3aa: CASSPSRDSSYGYTF; CDR3nt: TGTGCCAGCAGCCCCAGCCGGGACAGCTCCTATGGCTACACCTTC
j_gene: TRBJ1-5; d_gene: NA; v_gene: TRBV5-5; abundance: few; CDR3aa: CASSLLRGNQPQHF; CDR3nt: TGTGCCAGCAGCTTGTTACGGGGGAATCAGCCCCAGCATTTT
j_gene: TRBJ1-4; d_gene: NA; v_gene: TRBV18; abundance: NA; CDR3aa: CASSEQGNRNEKLFF; CDR3nt: TGTGCCAGCTCCGAGCAGGGAAACAGGAATGAAAAACTGTTTTTT
j_gene: TRBJ2-3; d_gene: NA; v_gene: TRBV5-1; abundance: NA; CDR3aa: CASSLVSYTDTQYF; CDR3nt: TGCGCCAGCAGCTTGGTATCTTACACAGATACGCAGTATTTT
j_gene: TRBJ2-6; d_gene: NA; v_gene: TRBV28; abundance: NA; CDR3aa: CASSFPRLISSGANVLTF; CDR3nt: TGTGCCAGCAGTTTCCCCAGACTAATAAGCTCTGGGGCCAACGTCCTGACTTTC
j_gene: TRBJ2-3; d_gene: TRBD2; v_gene: TRBV5-1; abundance: NA; CDR3aa: CASSPGTSGYTDTQYF; CDR3nt: TGCGCCAGCAGCCCCGGGACTAGCGGCTACACAGATACGCAGTATTTT
j_gene: TRBJ2-3; d_gene: TRBD2; v_gene: TRBV7-2; abundance: NA; CDR3aa: CASSFRAGGGGDTQYF; CDR3nt: TGTGCCAGCAGCTTTCGTGCGGGAGGCGGAGGAGATACGCAGTATTTT
j_gene: TRBJ1-1; d_gene: TRBD1; v_gene: TRBV19; abundance: NA; CDR3aa: CASSIHGDSERNAEAFF; CDR3nt: TGTGCCAGTAGTATTCATGGGGACAGCGAAAGGAACGCTGAAGCTTTCTTT
j_gene: TRBJ2-5; d_gene: TRBD1; v_gene: TRBV27; abundance: NA; CDR3aa: CASRWDRGRRETQYF; CDR3nt: TGTGCCAGCAGATGGGACAGGGGTCGCCGGGAGACCCAGTACTTC
j_gene: TRBJ2-1; d_gene: NA; v_gene: TRBV5-1; abundance: NA; CDR3aa: CASSLRGRENEQFF; CDR3nt: TGCGCCAGCAGCTTGAGGGGGAGGGAGAATGAGCAGTTCTTC
j_gene: TRBJ1-2; d_gene: TRBD1; v_gene: TRBV30; abundance: few; CDR3aa: CAWSRDRPYGYTF; CDR3nt: TGTGCCTGGAGTAGGGACAGGCCCTATGGCTACACCTTC
j_gene: TRBJ2-7; d_gene: TRBD1; v_gene: TRBV4-3; abundance: NA; CDR3aa: CASSRGDRTGSYEQYF; CDR3nt: TGCGCCAGCAGCCGAGGGGACCGGACAGGGTCCTACGAGCAGTACTTC
j_gene: TRBJ2-7; d_gene: TRBD1; v_gene: TRBV7-9; abundance: NA; CDR3aa: CASKLGQGASYEQYF; CDR3nt: TGTGCCAGCAAGCTGGGACAGGGGGCCTCCTACGAGCAGTACTTC
j_gene: TRBJ1-2; d_gene: NA; v_gene: TRBV5-6; abundance: NA; CDR3aa: CASSPGAGVGYTF; CDR3nt: TGTGCCAGCAGCCCTGGGGCAGGGGTTGGCTACACCTTC
j_gene: TRBJ2-7; d_gene: TRBD1; v_gene: TRBV5-1; abundance: NA; CDR3aa: CASSLGQGPYEQYF; CDR3nt: TGCGCCAGCAGCTTGGGACAGGGCCCATACGAGCAGTACTTC
j_gene: TRBJ2-2; d_gene: TRBD2; v_gene: TRBV7-7; abundance: NA; CDR3aa: CASSLLAGANTGELFF; CDR3nt: TGTGCTAGCAGCCTTCTAGCGGGGGCGAACACCGGGGAGCTGTTTTTT
j_gene: TRBJ1-6; d_gene: TRBD1; v_gene: TRBV28; abundance: NA; CDR3aa: CASSSGQGNNSPLHF; CDR3nt: TGTGCCAGCAGTTCGGGACAGGGCAATAATTCACCCCTCCACTTT
j_gene: TRBJ1-2; d_gene: TRBD1; v_gene: TRBV19; abundance: few; CDR3aa: CASTRDRGEEDGYTF; CDR3nt: TGTGCCAGTACTCGGGACAGGGGTGAAGAGGATGGCTACACCTTC
j_gene: TRBJ1-1; d_gene: NA; v_gene: TRBV28; abundance: NA; CDR3aa: CASSRSGRGYTEAFF; CDR3nt: TGTGCCAGCAGTCGATCAGGGAGGGGGTACACTGAAGCTTTCTTT
j_gene: TRBJ2-1; d_gene: TRBD2; v_gene: TRBV28; abundance: many; CDR3aa: CASRLIRAGGNEQFF; CDR3nt: TGTGCCAGCAGACTTATTAGGGCGGGAGGCAATGAGCAGTTCTTC
j_gene: TRBJ2-5; d_gene: TRBD1; v_gene: TRBV18; abundance: NA; CDR3aa: CASSPGTDFQETQYF; CDR3nt: TGTGCCAGCTCACCTGGGACAGACTTTCAAGAGACCCAGTACTTC
j_gene: TRBJ2-7; d_gene: TRBD1; v_gene: TRBV6-5; abundance: NA; CDR3aa: CASSLPDRAVYEQYF; CDR3nt: TGTGCCAGCAGCCTCCCGGACAGGGCGGTATACGAGCAGTACTTC
j_gene: TRBJ2-5; d_gene: TRBD2; v_gene: TRBV5-1; abundance: NA; CDR3aa: CASSLTGTSGGYQETQYF; CDR3nt: TGCGCCAGCAGCTTGACCGGGACTAGCGGGGGGTACCAAGAGACCCAGTACTTC
j_gene: TRBJ2-7; d_gene: TRBD2; v_gene: TRBV3-1/TRBV3-2; abundance: NA; CDR3aa: CASSQTDQAGVRDEQYF; CDR3nt: TGTGCCAGCAGCCAAACCGACCAAGCGGGAGTCCGGGACGAGCAGTACTTC
j_gene: TRBJ1-2; d_gene: NA; v_gene: TRBV30; abundance: NA; CDR3aa: CAWYSGAGGYTF; CDR3nt: TGTGCCTGGTATAGCGGGGCAGGGGGCTACACCTTC
j_gene: TRBJ1-1; d_gene: NA; v_gene: TRBV27; abundance: NA; CDR3aa: CASSLGRGRTEAFF; CDR3nt: TGTGCCAGCAGTTTAGGGCGGGGAAGGACTGAAGCTTTCTTT
j_gene: TRBJ1-2; d_gene: NA; v_gene: TRBV25-1; abundance: NA; CDR3aa: CASSGGTPYGYTF; CDR3nt: TGTGCCAGCAGTGGGGGGACACCCTATGGCTACACCTTC
j_gene: TRBJ2-1; d_gene: NA; v_gene: TRBV2; abundance: NA; CDR3aa: CASTQKEVRFF; CDR3nt: TGTGCCAGCACCCAAAAGGAGGTGCGGTTCTTC
j_gene: TRBJ2-5; d_gene: TRBD2; v_gene: TRBV7-2; abundance: NA; CDR3aa: CASSPGRSEGTQYF; CDR3nt: TGTGCCAGCAGCCCCGGGAGGTCCGAAGGGACCCAGTACTTC
j_gene: TRBJ2-7; d_gene: TRBD2; v_gene: TRBV13; abundance: NA; CDR3aa: CASSWTSGSGNHEQYF; CDR3nt: TGTGCCAGCAGTTGGACTAGCGGGAGTGGGAACCACGAGCAGTACTTC
j_gene: TRBJ2-1; d_gene: TRBD1; v_gene: TRBV6-2/TRBV6-3; abundance: NA; CDR3aa: CASSPLYGQGRNEQFF; CDR3nt: TGTGCCAGCAGCCCCCTCTACGGACAGGGGAGGAATGAGCAGTTCTTC
j_gene: TRBJ2-2; d_gene: TRBD1; v_gene: TRBV7-2; abundance: NA; CDR3aa: CASSSDRGDTGELFF; CDR3nt: TGTGCCAGCAGCTCAGACAGGGGGGACACCGGGGAGCTGTTTTTT
j_gene: TRBJ2-7; d_gene: NA; v_gene: TRBV20-1; abundance: NA; CDR3aa: CSASSLYEQYF; CDR3nt: TGCAGTGCTAGTTCCCTTTACGAGCAGTACTTC
j_gene: TRBJ2-1; d_gene: NA; v_gene: TRBV5-1; abundance: NA; CDR3aa: CASSLGHAAGGYNEQFF; CDR3nt: TGCGCCAGCAGCTTGGGGCACGCCGCAGGGGGGTACAATGAGCAGTTCTTC
j_gene: TRBJ2-5; d_gene: NA; v_gene: TRBV7-2; abundance: NA; CDR3aa: CASRGLEETQYF; CDR3nt: TGTGCCAGCAGGGGACTTGAAGAGACCCAGTACTTC
j_gene: TRBJ1-6; d_gene: TRBD1; v_gene: TRBV7-2; abundance: NA; CDR3aa: CASSLDRGRNSPLHF; CDR3nt: TGTGCCAGCAGCTTAGACAGGGGGCGGAATTCACCCCTCCACTTT
j_gene: TRBJ1-2; d_gene: NA; v_gene: TRBV9; abundance: NA; CDR3aa: CASSVEGVSGYTF; CDR3nt: TGTGCCAGCAGCGTAGAAGGGGTGAGTGGCTACACCTTC
j_gene: TRBJ1-2; d_gene: TRBD1; v_gene: TRBV6-2/TRBV6-3; abundance: NA; CDR3aa: CASSYGTANYGYTF; CDR3nt: TGTGCCAGCAGTTACGGGACAGCGAACTATGGCTACACCTTC
j_gene: TRBJ2-1; d_gene: NA; v_gene: TRBV5-6; abundance: NA; CDR3aa: CASSGSVSYNEQFF; CDR3nt: TGTGCCAGCAGCGGGAGCGTCTCCTACAATGAGCAGTTCTTC
j_gene: TRBJ1-6; d_gene: TRBD1; v_gene: TRBV7-2; abundance: NA; CDR3aa: CASSLDRAGNSPLHF; CDR3nt: TGTGCCAGCAGCTTGGACAGGGCCGGGAATTCACCCCTCCACTTT
j_gene: TRBJ2-2; d_gene: TRBD2; v_gene: TRBV4-2; abundance: NA; CDR3aa: CASSRGLAGATGELFF; CDR3nt: TGTGCCAGCAGCCGGGGACTAGCGGGAGCCACCGGGGAGCTGTTTTTT
j_gene: TRBJ2-2; d_gene: TRBD2; v_gene: TRBV9; abundance: once; CDR3aa: CASSVVTSGNTGELFF; CDR3nt: TGTGCCAGCAGCGTAGTAACTAGCGGGAACACCGGGGAGCTGTTTTTT
j_gene: TRBJ2-7; d_gene: TRBD1; v_gene: TRBV27; abundance: NA; CDR3aa: CATMDIGQGAPYEQYF; CDR3nt: TGTGCCACCATGGACATCGGACAGGGGGCCCCTTACGAGCAGTACTTC
j_gene: TRBJ1-1; d_gene: NA; v_gene: TRBV6-2/TRBV6-3; abundance: NA; CDR3aa: CASSMWGPEAFF; CDR3nt: TGTGCCAGCAGTATGTGGGGGCCTGAAGCTTTCTTT